The 8 T cell receptor beta chains below all came from one sample that was sequenced in a study of OX40 agonist ivuxolimab in advanced cancers. This table comes from immunoSEQ multiplex PCR, and its TCRdb copy is limited to in-frame clones, with some not included. The top ten hold 30% to 40% of the sample, which has roughly 35,000 clones, about 92% seen once. Source: CD4+ or CD8+ T cells sorted from blood, taken in a trial of the OX40 agonist ivuxolimab. The receptors shown here come from an adult with an advanced solid tumor such as melanoma, head and neck, liver or kidney cancer.

This chain's CDR3 is CASSDPRNTQYF. The CDR3 DNA is TGTGCCAGCAGCGATCCGAGGAATACGCAGTATTTT. This sequence joins TRBV7-9 and TRBJ2-3, with D uncertain. Trimming cost V 5 bases and J 7 bases, with 10 bases left between them. Germline lookup yields CDR1 SEHNR and CDR2 FQNEAQ (reference sequence). The CDR3 is 12 amino acids.

This chain uses TRBV11-2 with TRBJ2-1; 10 nucleotides match TRBD1. CDR1 is SGHAT and CDR2 is FQNNGV in the germline V gene. There are 13 residues in the CDR3. V shed 3 bases and J 9 bases; nucleotides not matched to a gene: 2. As DNA, the CDR3 is TGTGCCAGCAGCTTGGGACAGGGGTCTGAGCAGTTCTTC. This translates into CASSLGQGSEQFF.

The chain employs TRBV9 and TRBJ2-7, with D maybe TRBD1 (5 bases). Germline assignment: CDR1 SGDLS and CDR2 YYNGEE. The CDR3 has 12 residues. With 0 bases removed from V and 4 bases from J, the gap between germline ends came to 5 bases. CDR3: CASSVGQYEQYF. DNA of the CDR3: TGTGCCAGCAGCGTAGGACAGTACGAGCAGTACTTC.

J is TRBJ2-3 and V is TRBV27; TRBD2 matches at 7 bases. With V trimmed by 3 bases and J by 7 bases, 4 bases remained unmatched. The CDR3 loop spans 13 amino acids. Germline-derived CDR1 and CDR2 are MNHEY and SMNVEV (reference sequence). CDR3 amino acids: CASSFGAGYTQYF. CDR3 nucleotide sequence: TGTGCCAGCAGTTTTGGAGCGGGATATACGCAGTATTTT.

This chain joins TRBV4-3 and TRBJ1-5; 9 nucleotides align to TRBD1. The CDR3 sequence is 18 residues long. V shed 3 bases and J 0 bases; nucleotides not matched to a gene: 9. Germline V lookup: CDR1 LGHNA, CDR2 YSLEER. This CDR3 reads CASSHKLLTGGSNQPQHF. The CDR3 bases are TGCGCCAGCAGCCACAAATTATTGACAGGGGGTAGCAATCAGCCCCAGCATTTT.

The V and J genes are TRBV9 and TRBJ2-1; 7 bases are a match to TRBD2. J was trimmed by 4 bases and V by 3 bases; bases with no gene match: 10. Germline V gene lookup returns CDR1 SGDLS and CDR2 YYNGEE. CDR3 length: 16 amino acids. The CDR3 is CASSGPSGEGYNEQFF. The CDR3, as DNA: TGTGCCAGCAGCGGGCCTAGCGGAGAGGGTTACAATGAGCAGTTCTTC.

The chain recombines TRBV7-6 with TRBJ2-2; 7 positions match TRBD2. V was clipped by 2 bases and J by 1 base; unmatched bases: 7. CDR3 length equals 17 residues. CDR1 and CDR2 from the germline V gene are SGHVS and FNYEAQ. Here the CDR3 reads CASSLPIGRKNTGELFF. CDR3 nucleotides: TGTGCCAGCAGCTTACCGATCGGGAGGAAGAACACCGGGGAGCTGTTTTTT. Drawing the rest from reference TRBV7-6 and TRBJ2-2, the complete variable domain is GAGVSQSPRYKVTKRGQDVALRCDPISGHVSLYWYRQALGQGPEFLTYFNYEAQQDKSGLPNDRFSAERPEGSISTLTIQRTEQRDSAMYRCASSLPIGRKNTGELFFGEGSRLTVL.

The chain employs TRBV13 and TRBJ2-7; D remains ambiguous. Between the trimmed V and J ends, which lost 0 bases and 2 bases, there was a span of 11 bases. This CDR3 contains 15 residues. Germline CDR1 is PRHDT and CDR2 is FYEKMQ (reference sequence). CDR3 sequence: CASSLGRRLAYEQYF. The CDR3 DNA reads TGTGCCAGCAGCTTAGGCCGGCGATTAGCCTACGAGCAGTACTTC.